This T cell receptor (beta chain) appears in the sequencing data of a study of blood T cell repertoires in COVID-19. Methods used by the authors: Reference gene primer amplification gave nucleated cell count estimates. Here immunoSEQ multiplex PCR was the method, and the copy in TCRdb shows in-frame clones only, minus some. That table is the source of V, J and clone size, and D and trimming were worked out from the DNA. Found here are around 260,000 clones, approximately 79% of them singletons; the top ten hold approximately 4.5%. V shed 5 bases and J 7 bases; nucleotides not matched to a gene: 10. Germline V lookup: CDR1 GTSNPN, CDR2 SVGIG (reference sequence). The CDR3 is 14 residues long.

The source of this sequence is a man younger than 45 with acute COVID-19. This rearrangement joins TRBV30 to TRBJ1-4, with TRBD1 identical over 7 bases. Sequences were obtained from PBMCs or T cells enriched from blood (not recorded which). Here the CDR3 DNA reads TGTGCCTGGGAAGCGGACAGGACGGGTGAAAAACTGTTTTTT. This sequence encodes CAWEADRTGEKLFF. The full variable domain, its missing parts supplied by reference TRBV30 and TRBJ1-4, is SQTIHQWPATLVQPVGSPLSLECTVEGTSNPNLYWYRQAAGRGLQLLFYSVGIGQISSEVPQNLSASRPQDRQFILSSKKLLLSDSGFYLCAWEADRTGEKLFFGSGTQLSVL.